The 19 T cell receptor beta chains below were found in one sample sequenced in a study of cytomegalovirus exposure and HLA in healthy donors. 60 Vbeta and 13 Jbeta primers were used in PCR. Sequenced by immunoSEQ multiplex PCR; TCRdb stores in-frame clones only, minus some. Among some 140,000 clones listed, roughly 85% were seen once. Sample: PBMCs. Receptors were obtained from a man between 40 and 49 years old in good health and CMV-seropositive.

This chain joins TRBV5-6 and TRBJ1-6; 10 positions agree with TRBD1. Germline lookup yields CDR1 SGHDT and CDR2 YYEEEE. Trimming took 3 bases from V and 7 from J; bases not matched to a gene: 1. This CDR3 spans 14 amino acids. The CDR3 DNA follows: TGTGCCAGCAGCTGGGACAGGGGAAATTCACCCCTCCACTTT. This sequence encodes CASSWDRGNSPLHF.

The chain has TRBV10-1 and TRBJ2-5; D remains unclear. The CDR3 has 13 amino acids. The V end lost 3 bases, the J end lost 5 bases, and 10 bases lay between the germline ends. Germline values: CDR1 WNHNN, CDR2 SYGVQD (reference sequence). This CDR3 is CASSDLSSETQYF. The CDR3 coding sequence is TGCGCCAGCAGTGACTTGAGTTCGGAGACCCAGTACTTC.

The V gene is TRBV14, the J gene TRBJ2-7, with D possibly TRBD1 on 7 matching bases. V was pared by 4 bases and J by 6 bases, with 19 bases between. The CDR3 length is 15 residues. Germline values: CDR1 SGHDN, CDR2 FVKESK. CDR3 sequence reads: CASSRGPGGFPEQYF. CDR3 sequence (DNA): TGTGCCAGCAGCCGGGGTCCAGGGGGGTTCCCCGAGCAGTACTTC.

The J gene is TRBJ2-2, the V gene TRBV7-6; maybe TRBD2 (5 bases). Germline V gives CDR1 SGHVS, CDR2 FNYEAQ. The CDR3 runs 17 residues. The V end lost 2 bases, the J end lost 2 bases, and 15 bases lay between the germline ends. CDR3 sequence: CASSLTSRGSNTGELFF. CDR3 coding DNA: TGTGCCAGCAGCTTAACGTCTCGAGGGAGCAACACCGGGGAGCTGTTTTTT.

The CDR3 sequence is CASSATGAGVPKNIQYF. CDR3 nucleotides: TGTGCCAGCAGTGCTACAGGGGCCGGAGTCCCTAAAAACATTCAGTACTTC. This chain links TRBV27 with TRBJ2-4; 7 bases line up with TRBD1. The CDR3 contains 17 residues. Germline V lookup: CDR1 MNHEY, CDR2 SMNVEV (reference sequence). Unmatched junction bases numbered 14, after V lost 5 bases and J lost 4 bases.

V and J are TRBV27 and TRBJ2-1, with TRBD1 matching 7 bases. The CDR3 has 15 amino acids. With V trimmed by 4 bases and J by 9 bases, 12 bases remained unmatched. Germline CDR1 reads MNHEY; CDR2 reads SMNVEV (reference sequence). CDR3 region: CASSSPTGQFGEQFF. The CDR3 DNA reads TGTGCCAGCAGTTCCCCGACAGGGCAATTTGGTGAGCAGTTCTTC.

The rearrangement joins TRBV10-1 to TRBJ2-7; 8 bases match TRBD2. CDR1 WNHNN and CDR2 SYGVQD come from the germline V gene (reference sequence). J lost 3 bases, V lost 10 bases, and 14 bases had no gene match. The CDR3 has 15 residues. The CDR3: CATQDAGGPNYEQYF. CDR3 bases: TGCGCCACCCAAGATGCGGGAGGACCGAACTACGAGCAGTACTTC.

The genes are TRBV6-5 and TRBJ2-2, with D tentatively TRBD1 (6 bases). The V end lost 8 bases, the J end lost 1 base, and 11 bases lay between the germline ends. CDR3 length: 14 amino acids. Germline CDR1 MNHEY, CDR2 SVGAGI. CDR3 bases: TGTGCCAGCCGGAGGACAGTGAACACCGGGGAGCTGTTTTTT. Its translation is CASRRTVNTGELFF.

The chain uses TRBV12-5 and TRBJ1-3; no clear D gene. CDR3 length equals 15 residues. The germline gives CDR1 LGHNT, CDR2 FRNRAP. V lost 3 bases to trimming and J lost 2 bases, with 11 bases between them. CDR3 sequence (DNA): TGTGCTAGTGGTTTCCGGAGCGTGGCTGGAAACACCATATATTTT. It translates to CASGFRSVAGNTIYF.

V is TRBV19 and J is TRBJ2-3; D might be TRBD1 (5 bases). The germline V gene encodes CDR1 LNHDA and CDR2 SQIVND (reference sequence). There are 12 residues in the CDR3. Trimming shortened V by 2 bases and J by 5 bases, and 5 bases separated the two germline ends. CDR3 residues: CASSIRGDTQYF. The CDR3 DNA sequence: TGTGCCAGTAGTATAAGGGGAGATACGCAGTATTTT.

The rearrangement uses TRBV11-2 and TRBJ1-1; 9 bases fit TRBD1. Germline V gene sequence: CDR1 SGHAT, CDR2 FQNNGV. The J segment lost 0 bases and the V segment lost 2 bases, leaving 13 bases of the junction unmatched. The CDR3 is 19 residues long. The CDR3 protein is CASSLFLGQGRGVNTEAFF. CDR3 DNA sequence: TGTGCCAGCAGCTTATTCCTGGGACAGGGACGAGGCGTGAACACTGAAGCTTTCTTT.

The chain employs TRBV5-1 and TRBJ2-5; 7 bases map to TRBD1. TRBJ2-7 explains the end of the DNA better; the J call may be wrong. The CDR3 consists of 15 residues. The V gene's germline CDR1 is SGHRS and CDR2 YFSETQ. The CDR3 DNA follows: TGCGCCAGCACCAGGGGGTCAGGGAGCTCCTACGAGCAGTACTTC. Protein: CASTRGSGSSYEQYF.

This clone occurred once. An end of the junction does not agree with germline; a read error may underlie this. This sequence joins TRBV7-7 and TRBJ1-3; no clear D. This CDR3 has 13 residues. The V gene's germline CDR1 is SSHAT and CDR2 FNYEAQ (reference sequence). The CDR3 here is CASSLDTGNTIYF. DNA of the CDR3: TGTGCTAGCAGCTTAGACACGGGGAACACCATATATTTT.

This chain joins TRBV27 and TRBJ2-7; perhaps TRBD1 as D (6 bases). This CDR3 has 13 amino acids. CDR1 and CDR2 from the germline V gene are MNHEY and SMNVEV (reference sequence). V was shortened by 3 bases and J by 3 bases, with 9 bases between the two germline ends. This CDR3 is CASSFLTGYEQYF. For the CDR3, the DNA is TGTGCCAGCAGTTTTTTGACAGGCTACGAGCAGTACTTC.

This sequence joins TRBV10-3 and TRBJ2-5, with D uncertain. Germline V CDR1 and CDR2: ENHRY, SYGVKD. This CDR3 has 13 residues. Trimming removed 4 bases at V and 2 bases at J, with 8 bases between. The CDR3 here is CAISVGAQETQYF. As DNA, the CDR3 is TGTGCCATCAGTGTCGGAGCTCAAGAGACCCAGTACTTC.

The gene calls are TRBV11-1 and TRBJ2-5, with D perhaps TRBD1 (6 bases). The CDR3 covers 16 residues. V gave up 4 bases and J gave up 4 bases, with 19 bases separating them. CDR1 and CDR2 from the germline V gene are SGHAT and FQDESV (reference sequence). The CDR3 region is CASSSRSGVIGETQYF. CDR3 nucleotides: TGTGCCAGCAGCTCCCGGTCAGGGGTAATCGGAGAGACCCAGTACTTC.

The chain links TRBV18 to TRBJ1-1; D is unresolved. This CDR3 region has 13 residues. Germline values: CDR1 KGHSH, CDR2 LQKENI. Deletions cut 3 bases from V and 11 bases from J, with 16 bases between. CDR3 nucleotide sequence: TGTGCCAGCTCACCGATTCAGACTTTCGAGGCTTTCTTT. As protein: CASSPIQTFEAFF.

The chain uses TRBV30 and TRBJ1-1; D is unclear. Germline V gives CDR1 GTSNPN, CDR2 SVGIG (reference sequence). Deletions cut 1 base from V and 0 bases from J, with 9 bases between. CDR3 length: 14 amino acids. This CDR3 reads CAWSGGSLNTEAFF. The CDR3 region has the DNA TGTGCCTGGAGTGGAGGCAGCCTGAACACTGAAGCTTTCTTT.

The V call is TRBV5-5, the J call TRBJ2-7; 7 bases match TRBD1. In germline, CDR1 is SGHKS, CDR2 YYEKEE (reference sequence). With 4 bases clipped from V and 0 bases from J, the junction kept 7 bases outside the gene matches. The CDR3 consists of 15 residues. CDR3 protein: CASSVGTAFSYEQYF. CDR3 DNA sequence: TGTGCCAGCAGCGTCGGGACAGCGTTCTCCTACGAGCAGTACTTC.